This T cell receptor (beta chain) emerged from a study of cytomegalovirus exposure and HLA in healthy donors (dated by TCRdb to 2017 to 2019). As for the study more broadly: The 670 or so repertoires of the first cohort and the roughly 120 validation repertoires were produced on the same platform, according to a later analysis. The study aimed to test whether signatures of past pathogen exposure could be identified by cataloging public T cell receptors. Besides the first cohort of roughly 700 subjects, a separate validation cohort made up of 120 different subjects was used. High-throughput TCR immunosequencing, statistical association of individual TCRs with disease status, and machine learning were combined to predict cytomegalovirus infection status. The research as a whole found: Most TCR sequences were seen in very few donors, while some public TCRs were found in many individuals. All 120 or so repertoires were used to score co-occurrence in the validation cohort in a later analysis, because that analysis had no HLA typing for the cohort. Cytomegalovirus status was reported to be diagnosed by the classifier with high specificity and sensitivity in both the original and validation cohorts. The study listed 150 to 200 TCR beta chains as associated with cytomegalovirus. A later analysis found that TCRs clustered in the first cohort also tended to co-occur in the roughly 120 validation repertoires, with about 94% of cluster scores above 0. Three of the identified cytomegalovirus-associated TCR beta chains were confirmed in vitro to be specific for cytomegalovirus antigens. The authors suggested that the approach could potentially be extended to other disease states and immunological phenotypes.

The library relied on the immunoSEQ multiplex PCR assay. Turning to the authors' computational methods: To diagnose cytomegalovirus status from the catalog of TCR beta chain sequences, a statistical classification framework was built. The table was pulled from immuneACCESS by TCRdb, which kept in-frame rearrangements only. Such tables lose some clones; where checked, under half of the loss comes from unresolved V genes, and the rest has no known cause. V, J and clone size were drawn from that table, and D and trimming were deduced from the DNA. Recorded for this sample are about 220,000 clones; 80% to 95% of them occurred a single time. The ten most abundant clones make up 1% to 1.2% of the sample. The donors were included in the validation cohort of roughly 120 subjects, a group kept apart from the approximately 700-subject first cohort. This clone was recorded only once. Its antigen remains undetermined. No much larger clone is present one base from it, and per-base qualities are unavailable. Different DNA sequences within this sample yield the same CDR3.

Via the germline V gene (reference sequence), CDR1 is GTSNPN and CDR2 SVGIG. Taken from cysteine to phenylalanine, the CDR3 has 15 residues. CDR3 DNA only is kept here, 45 bases in frame from base 1. Relative to germline, V is 1 base shorter and J is 0 bases shorter, with 10 bases between their ends. The sequencing input was PBMCs. The rearranged segments are TRBV30 and TRBJ1-5, with a weak D call of TRBD1 (5 bases match). This clonotype was obtained from a woman under 30 in good health and CMV-seronegative. CDR3 loop: CAWSAQDYSNQPQHF. The DNA sequence reads TGTGCCTGGAGTGCACAGGACTATAGCAATCAGCCCCAGCATTTT.